Listed below are T cell receptor beta chains from one sample, sequenced in a study of blood T cell repertoires in COVID-19. The assay was immunoSEQ multiplex PCR, and TCRdb's table has in-frame clones only and misses some. The data show about 150,000 clones, with about 86% seen just once and roughly 7% held by the top ten. Sequenced input: PBMCs or T cells enriched from blood (not recorded which). The source is a man between 50 and 59 years old who had recovered from COVID-19. Both conserved end residues are part of each CDR3.

v_gene: TRBV7-9
CDR3aa: CASSPGRGGNEQFF

v_gene: TRBV11-2
CDR3aa: CASSFSLAGGRTDTQYF

v_gene: TRBV25-1
CDR3aa: CASSDRLMNTEAFF

v_gene: TRBV4-2
CDR3aa: CASSHPIRGSTNSPLHF

v_gene: TRBV6-5
CDR3aa: CASSYESGGNYGYTF

v_gene: TRBV5-1
CDR3aa: CASSSPGTSGNEQFF

v_gene: TRBV7-2
CDR3aa: CASSPSRRASTDTQYF

v_gene: TRBV3-1/TRBV3-2
CDR3aa: CASSAGGGGGTDTQYF

v_gene: TRBV18
CDR3aa: CASSPPGTDTQYF

v_gene: TRBV9
CDR3aa: CASSVGLTDTQYF

v_gene: TRBV4-2
CDR3aa: CASSPEGQSNQPQHF

v_gene: TRBV9
CDR3aa: CASSLLPGENTGELFF

v_gene: TRBV10-3
CDR3aa: CAISESGPNTEAFF

v_gene: TRBV5-1
CDR3aa: CASSLGGPQETQYF

v_gene: TRBV5-5
CDR3aa: CASSRQGSGLADTQYF

v_gene: TRBV9
CDR3aa: CASSGTGGRNEQFF

v_gene: TRBV7-3
CDR3aa: CASSLSGGAAETQYF

v_gene: TRBV10-3
CDR3aa: CAISGRRTGNEQYF

v_gene: TRBV15
CDR3aa: CATSVRTGSGYTF

v_gene: TRBV14
CDR3aa: CASSQDRGNTEAFF

v_gene: TRBV7-3
CDR3aa: CASSFNFGAEAFF

v_gene: TRBV5-5
CDR3aa: CASSPETGNVMPQHF